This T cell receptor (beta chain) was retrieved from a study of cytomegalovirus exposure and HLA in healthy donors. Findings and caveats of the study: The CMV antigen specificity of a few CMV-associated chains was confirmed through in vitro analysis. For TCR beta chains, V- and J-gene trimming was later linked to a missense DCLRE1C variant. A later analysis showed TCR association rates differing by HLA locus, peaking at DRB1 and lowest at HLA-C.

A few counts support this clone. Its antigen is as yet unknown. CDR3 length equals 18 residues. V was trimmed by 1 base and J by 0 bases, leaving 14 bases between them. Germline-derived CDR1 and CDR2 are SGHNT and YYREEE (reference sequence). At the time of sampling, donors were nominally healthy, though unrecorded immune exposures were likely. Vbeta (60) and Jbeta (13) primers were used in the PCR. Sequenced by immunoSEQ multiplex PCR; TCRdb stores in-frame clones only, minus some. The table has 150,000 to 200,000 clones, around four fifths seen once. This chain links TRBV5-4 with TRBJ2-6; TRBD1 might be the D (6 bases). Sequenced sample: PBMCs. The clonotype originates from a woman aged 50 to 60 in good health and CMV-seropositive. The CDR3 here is CASSLTGTSSSGANVLTF. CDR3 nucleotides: TGTGCCAGCAGCTTGACTGGGACATCCAGCTCTGGGGCCAACGTCCTGACTTTC. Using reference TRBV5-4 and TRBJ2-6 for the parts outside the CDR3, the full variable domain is ETGVTQSPTHLIKTRGQQVTLRCSSQSGHNTVSWYQQALGQGPQFIFQYYREEENGRGNFPPRFSGLQFPNYSSELNVNALELDDSALYLCASSLTGTSSSGANVLTFGAGSRLTVL.